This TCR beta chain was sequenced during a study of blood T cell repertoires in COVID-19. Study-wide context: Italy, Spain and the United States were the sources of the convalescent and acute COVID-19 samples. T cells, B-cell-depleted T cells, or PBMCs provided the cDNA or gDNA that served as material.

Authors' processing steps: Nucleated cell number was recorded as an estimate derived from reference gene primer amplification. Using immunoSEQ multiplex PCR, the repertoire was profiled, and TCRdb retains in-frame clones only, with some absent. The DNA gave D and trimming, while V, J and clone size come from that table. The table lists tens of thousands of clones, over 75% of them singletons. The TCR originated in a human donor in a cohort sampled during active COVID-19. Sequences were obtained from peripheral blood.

CDR3 sequence (DNA): TGTGCCAGCAGCTTAACTCGACTAGCGGGAGCCTACGAGCAGTACTTC. Translation: CASSLTRLAGAYEQYF. This chain uses TRBV7-2 with TRBJ2-7, with 12 bases that match TRBD2. J gave up 2 bases and V 2 bases, and 4 bases lay outside the gene matches. Looked up from germline, CDR1 is SGHTA and CDR2 is FQGNSA. The CDR3 totals 16 residues.